The 16 T cell receptor beta chains reported below all come from one sample, sequenced in a study of blood T cell repertoires in COVID-19. Produced via immunoSEQ multiplex PCR; TCRdb's table is partial and in-frame only. The repertoire holds roughly 250,000 clones, with 85% to 95% as singletons. Sample: PBMCs or T cells enriched from blood (not recorded which). The receptor set was obtained from a woman under 30 who had recovered from COVID-19.

The genes are TRBV7-9 and TRBJ1-1, with TRBD1 matching 7 bases. The CDR3 is 15 amino acids. Germline V gives CDR1 SEHNR, CDR2 FQNEAQ (reference sequence). Trimming removed 3 bases from V and 0 bases from J; junction bases left unmatched: 4. The DNA for the CDR3 is TGTGCCAGCAGCTTGGACAGGACAATGAACACTGAAGCTTTCTTT. Its protein is CASSLDRTMNTEAFF.

The chain joins TRBV28 to TRBJ1-6; no clear D gene. V was cut by 1 base and J by 10 bases, with 11 bases left in between. CDR3 length equals 14 residues. Germline-derived CDR1 and CDR2 are MDHEN and SYDVKM. The CDR3 here is CASSLSVERSPLHF. The CDR3 DNA follows: TGTGCCAGCAGTTTATCGGTAGAGAGATCACCCCTCCACTTT.

The V gene is TRBV7-9, the J gene TRBJ1-3; D unresolved. Trimming removed 8 bases at V and 0 bases at J, with 11 bases between. The CDR3 contains 14 residues. The germline V gene has CDR1 SEHNR and CDR2 FQNEAQ (reference sequence). The DNA of the CDR3 is TGTGCCAGCTCCGGGGTCAGCTCTGGAAACACCATATATTTT. Translating it yields CASSGVSSGNTIYF.

As regards this clone: Distinct nucleotide sequences in the sample also encode this CDR3. The V gene is TRBV4-1, the J gene TRBJ1-3; tentatively, D is TRBD1 (6 bases). The V gene's germline CDR1 is MGHRA and CDR2 YSYEKL. The CDR3 loop spans 14 amino acids. The V end was cut by 1 base, the J end by 2 bases, with 6 bases between. The CDR3, as DNA: TGCGCCAGCAGCCAAGCAGGGGCTGGAAACACCATATATTTT. This codes for CASSQAGAGNTIYF.

The chain couples TRBV24-1 to TRBJ1-5; 7 nucleotides agree with TRBD1. Trimming removed 9 bases from V and 4 bases from J; junction bases left unmatched: 5. This CDR3 is built from 13 residues. The germline CDR1 and CDR2 sequences are KGHDR and SFDVKD. The CDR3 protein is CATGTDRNQPQHF. CDR3 nucleotide sequence: TGTGCCACCGGAACGGACAGGAATCAGCCCCAGCATTTT.

The chain joins TRBV7-9 to TRBJ2-7; the D is unclear. The V gene lost 1 base and the J gene lost 4 bases, with 5 bases spanning the gap. The CDR3 length is 12 residues. The germline gives CDR1 SEHNR, CDR2 FQNEAQ (reference sequence). The CDR3 coding sequence is TGTGCCAGCAGCTTAGATCCGTACGAGCAGTACTTC. It yields the protein CASSLDPYEQYF.

The chain combines TRBV19 with TRBJ2-5; D is perhaps TRBD2 (6 bases). There are 14 residues in the CDR3. Germline V gene data show CDR1 as LNHDA and CDR2 as SQIVND (reference sequence). V gave up 8 bases and J gave up 1 base, with 14 bases separating them. The CDR3 loop is CASAPPGGQETQYF. The CDR3 bases are TGTGCCAGTGCTCCCCCCGGGGGCCAAGAGACCCAGTACTTC.

In this sample, this clone turned up once. V usage is TRBV27 and J usage is TRBJ2-7; D may be TRBD2 (5 bases). Germline-derived CDR1 and CDR2 are MNHEY and SMNVEV (reference sequence). The CDR3 spans 14 residues. V lost 2 bases to trimming and J lost 0 bases, with 8 bases between them. CDR3 region: CASSLGRTSYEQYF. In DNA, the CDR3 is TGTGCCAGCAGTTTAGGGAGAACCTCCTACGAGCAGTACTTC.

V and J are TRBV19 and TRBJ1-5; the D gene is possibly TRBD1 (5 bases). This CDR3 spans 14 amino acids. Germline CDR1 and CDR2: LNHDA and SQIVND (reference sequence). V was shortened by 6 bases and J by 5 bases, with 14 bases between the two germline ends. The CDR3 region is CASRGPGKDQPQHF. The CDR3, as DNA: TGTGCCAGTAGGGGGCCAGGGAAAGATCAGCCCCAGCATTTT.

The chain employs TRBV5-6 and TRBJ1-2; D uncertain. From germline, CDR1 is SGHDT and CDR2 YYEEEE. Trimming left V 4 bases short and J 7 bases short, with 20 bases between. The CDR3 spans 15 residues. CDR3 bases: TGTGCCAGCAGCGAAACGCACAGCGGGCCTTTTGGCTACACCTTC. Protein: CASSETHSGPFGYTF.

The V call is TRBV5-5, the J call TRBJ1-4, with D possibly being TRBD1 (6 bases). Per the germline V gene, CDR1 is SGHKS and CDR2 is YYEKEE (reference sequence). V was clipped by 3 bases and J by 7 bases, with 16 bases between them. The CDR3 extends over 15 amino acids. CDR3 nucleotide sequence: TGTGCCAGCAGCTACTCTATACAGGGCGCTGAAAAACTGTTTTTT. Translation gives CASSYSIQGAEKLFF.

The count of this clone is one. The CDR3 sequence: CASSQEARAGSPLHF. In DNA form, the CDR3 reads TGCGCCAGCAGCCAAGAGGCCAGGGCCGGTTCACCCCTCCACTTT. The chain has TRBV4-1 and TRBJ1-6; maybe TRBD1 (5 bases). The germline V gene has CDR1 MGHRA and CDR2 YSYEKL. The CDR3 consists of 15 residues. Trimming pared 0 bases from V and 9 bases from J, leaving 12 bases between.

The chain couples TRBV4-3 to TRBJ1-2; D is uncertain. The germline V and J ends were trimmed by 1 base and 7 bases, with 13 bases remaining between them. CDR3 length: 14 amino acids. Germline V CDR1 and CDR2: LGHNA, YSLEER. The CDR3 region has the DNA TGCGCCAGCAGCCAAGTTTCGGATCGGGGTGGCTACACCTTC. Its translation: CASSQVSDRGGYTF.

This chain joins TRBV5-4 and TRBJ2-3; D uncertain. CDR3 length equals 15 residues. Deletions cut 6 bases from V and 1 base from J, with 15 bases between. In germline, CDR1 is SGHNT, CDR2 YYREEE (reference sequence). The DNA for the CDR3 is TGTGCCAGCACCCCCCAGGAATATGGCACAGATACGCAGTATTTT. It specifies CASTPQEYGTDTQYF.

This clone was counted a few times. The V call is TRBV11-2, the J call TRBJ2-3; D is unresolved. The germline V and J ends were trimmed by 5 bases and 4 bases, with 4 bases remaining between them. This CDR3 region has 11 residues. Germline loops: CDR1 SGHAT, CDR2 FQNNGV. The CDR3 nucleotides read TGTGCCAGCAGCCCGTCAGATACGCAGTATTTT. This sequence encodes CASSPSDTQYF.

This clone was seen a few times. V gene TRBV19 combines with J gene TRBJ1-6; maybe TRBD1 (5 bases). V lost 0 bases and J lost 6, with 9 bases in between. The CDR3 extends over 15 amino acids. The germline CDR1 and CDR2 sequences are LNHDA and SQIVND (reference sequence). CDR3 sequence reads: CASSIDDRVNSPLHF. The CDR3 DNA sequence: TGTGCCAGTAGTATAGATGACAGAGTTAATTCACCCCTCCACTTT. Full variable domain (missing parts from reference TRBV19 and TRBJ1-6): DGGITQSPKYLFRKEGQNVTLSCEQNLNHDAMYWYRQDPGQGLRLIYYSQIVNDFQKGDIAEGYSVSREKKESFPLTVTSAQKNPTAFYLCASSIDDRVNSPLHFGNGTRLTVT.